The 30 T cell receptor beta chains in this list originate from one sample, sequenced in a study of T cell clonality in common variable immunodeficiency. Study observations and caveats: Fewer deletions and N-nucleotide insertions were reportedly seen in common variable immunodeficiency TCR beta sequences.

Measured with immunoSEQ multiplex PCR; TCRdb has only the in-frame clones, and not every one. The record shows fewer than 30,000 clones for this sample, with no singletons present. These receptors are not linked to any known antigen. The material sequenced was peripheral blood mononuclear cells. These receptors originate from a human donor with common variable immunodeficiency.

This clone was observed at least ten times. The CDR3 end is not reached by the read, which stops 3 residues before it; the germline J gene fills it in. The chain combines TRBV15 with TRBJ1-4, with 7 bases aligning to TRBD1. This CDR3 region has 15 residues. The germline V gene encodes CDR1 LNHNV and CDR2 YYDKDF (reference sequence). Unmatched junction bases numbered 4, after V lost 1 base and J lost 5 bases. The CDR3 protein is CATSRVTGENEKLFF. Partial CDR3 DNA: TGTGCCACCAGCAGAGTAACAGGGGAGAATGAAAAA.

This clone occurred a few times. The CDR3 loop reads CASSPTGTGSEKLFF. CDR3 DNA (partial): TGTGCCAGCAGCCCAACAGGGACAGGGTCTGAAAAA. This chain connects TRBV7-2 to TRBJ1-4; 9 bases are shared with TRBD1. From the germline J gene comes the end of the CDR3, since the read stops 3 residues before it. This CDR3 region has 15 residues. The V and J ends lost 5 bases and 7 bases, in that order; junction bases with no gene match: 8. CDR1 is SGHTA, CDR2 FQGNSA, per germline.

As to this clone: The read ends 3 residues early relative to the CDR3; the germline J gene fills the gap. The chain employs TRBV30 and TRBJ1-3; D ambiguous. V was trimmed by 5 bases and J by 0 bases, leaving 14 bases between them. The CDR3 contains 15 residues. The germline gives CDR1 GTSNPN, CDR2 SVGIG (reference sequence). The sequenced part of the CDR3 DNA is TGTGCCTGGGAACCACAGAGTCTCTCTGGAAACACC. Protein product: CAWEPQSLSGNT. The whole CDR3 protein is CAWEPQSLSGNTIYF.

This clone turned up a few times. The CDR3 reads CASSGTSGGYNEQFF. CDR3 bases read: TGTGCCAGCAGTGGGACTAGCGGGGGCTACAATGAG. This rearrangement joins TRBV2 to TRBJ2-1, with 13 bases lining up with TRBD2. Read coverage stops 3 residues before the CDR3 terminus; the germline J gene supplies the remainder. Unmatched junction bases numbered 0, after V lost 4 bases and J lost 3 bases. Germline-derived CDR1 and CDR2 are SNHLY and FYNNEI. CDR3 size: 15 residues.

In the case of this clone: The CDR3 extends 3 residues past the end of the read, so its final part is completed from the germline J gene. The chain couples TRBV2 to TRBJ2-5, with 7 bases identical to TRBD2. V lost 6 bases and J lost 1; bases outside the gene matches: 5. The CDR3 covers 14 residues. The germline V gene has CDR1 SNHLY and CDR2 FYNNEI. The DNA read from the CDR3 is TGTGCCAGCAGCCCACTAGCGCTCCAAGAGACC. Amino acid sequence: CASSPLALQET. The complete CDR3 protein is CASSPLALQETQYF.

As regards this clone: The read ends 3 residues before the CDR3 terminus; that terminus is restored from the germline J gene. This chain links TRBV6-2 or TRBV6-3 with TRBJ2-3; perhaps TRBD1 as D (6 bases). V was shortened by 4 bases and J by 1 base, with 12 bases between the two germline ends. The CDR3 length is 15 residues. From germline, CDR1 is MNHEY and CDR2 SVGEGT. The sequenced CDR3 bases are TGTGCCAGCAGTTTGGACAGAATCCGCACAGATACG. Translated: CASSLDRIRTDT. The CDR3 in full is CASSLDRIRTDTQYF.

This clone was found a few times. The CDR3 end is not reached by the read, which stops 3 residues before it; the germline J gene fills it in. V is TRBV5-1 and J is TRBJ1-3, with 9 positions matching TRBD1. The germline V gene has CDR1 SGHRS and CDR2 YFSETQ. This CDR3 contains 16 residues. The ends lost 2 bases at V and 1 base at J; junction bases unmatched: 4. CDR3 region: CASSFQTGGSGNTIYF. The covered CDR3 bases are TGCGCCAGCAGCTTCCAGACAGGGGGATCTGGAAACACC.

This clone was seen repeatedly, ten times or more. The CDR3 is cut off 3 residues early in the read; its end comes from the germline J gene. The chain joins TRBV5-5 to TRBJ2-5, with 9 bases aligning to TRBD2. The CDR3 consists of 14 residues. CDR1 is SGHKS, CDR2 YYEKEE, per germline (reference sequence). J was trimmed by 5 bases and V by 4 bases; bases with no gene match: 6. CDR3: CASSILAGRETQYF. The covered CDR3 bases are TGTGCCAGCAGCATACTAGCGGGCCGCGAGACC.

In regard to this clone: The observed sequence ends 3 residues before the CDR3 terminus, with the missing tail filled in from the germline J gene. The chain links TRBV20-1 to TRBJ2-3, with 10 bases lining up with TRBD2. Germline V gene sequence: CDR1 DFQATT, CDR2 SNEGSKA (reference sequence). The CDR3 sequence is 17 residues long. Losses at the gene ends were 4 bases for V and 1 base for J; bases not matched to a gene: 11. The CDR3: CSAILPIAGGGTDTQYF. CDR3 bases read: TGCAGTGCTATACTCCCAATAGCGGGGGGTGGCACAGATACG.

A few counts support this clone. One end of the junction does not line up with germline, which may come from a read error. The sequenced fragment ends 3 residues before the CDR3 boundary, so the rest is inferred from the germline J gene. This chain connects TRBV7-7 to TRBJ2-5, with a tentative D call TRBD2 (7 bases). Germline V CDR1 and CDR2: SSHAT, FNYEAQ (reference sequence). The CDR3 is 13 amino acids. Incomplete CDR3 DNA: TGTGCTAGCAGCACCGGGGGGCGTGAGACC. Translation gives CASSTGGRET. The whole CDR3 sequence reads CASSTGGRETQYF.

The CDR3 DNA, read in part, is TGTGCCAGCAGGCCCGGGACAGGGCTCAACGAG. This encodes CASRPGTGLNE. In full, the CDR3 is CASRPGTGLNEQYF. The rearrangement joins TRBV7-9 to TRBJ2-7; 9 bases map to TRBD1. With the read ending 3 residues before the CDR3 end, the germline J gene is used to fill in that end. Germline CDR1 reads SEHNR; CDR2 reads FQNEAQ (reference sequence). V lost 6 bases, J lost 5 bases, and 8 bases stayed unmatched. The CDR3 contains 14 residues.

On this clone: The read terminates 3 residues ahead of where the CDR3 ends, so the germline J gene completes it. The J gene is TRBJ2-7, the V gene TRBV5-1; 9 bases fit TRBD1. The germline gives CDR1 SGHRS, CDR2 YFSETQ. This CDR3 contains 14 residues. Unmatched junction bases numbered 4, after V lost 3 bases and J lost 3 bases. CDR3 sequence: CASSSGTGYYEQYF. CDR3 DNA, as far as it was read: TGCGCCAGCAGCTCCGGGACAGGGTACTACGAG.

This clone was seen only a few times. The read stops 3 residues short of the end of the CDR3; the missing end is completed from the germline J gene. This chain joins TRBV7-9 and TRBJ1-6, with D possibly matching TRBD1 (5 bases). The germline gives CDR1 SEHNR, CDR2 FQNEAQ (reference sequence). CDR3 size: 15 residues. The ends were cut back, 5 bases at V and 6 bases at J, with 14 bases in the middle. The CDR3 region is CASSPRGTGNSPLHF. The CDR3 bases that were read are TGTGCCAGCAGCCCTAGGGGCACGGGTAATTCACCC.

This clone was seen a few times. The CDR3 end falls 3 residues outside the read, so it is completed with the germline J gene. V and J are TRBV7-9 and TRBJ2-1, with 11 nucleotides matching TRBD2. This CDR3 spans 15 amino acids. V was pared by 5 bases and J by 0 bases, with 0 bases of the junction left unmatched. CDR1 SEHNR and CDR2 FQNEAQ come from the germline V gene (reference sequence). The DNA read from the CDR3 is TGTGCCAGCAGCACTAGCGGGGGCTCCTACAATGAG. As protein: CASSTSGGSYNE. The full CDR3 reads CASSTSGGSYNEQFF.

This clone was detected ten times or more. From the germline J gene comes the end of the CDR3, since the read stops 3 residues before it. V is TRBV19 and J is TRBJ2-4; 9 bases map to TRBD1. V dropped 3 bases and J dropped 7; count of bases not matched to a gene: 4. The CDR3 has 14 residues. Germline CDR1 reads LNHDA; CDR2 reads SQIVND (reference sequence). The DNA read from the CDR3 is TGTGCCAGTAGTATCCGAGGACAGGGGAACATT. Its protein is CASSIRGQGNI. The full CDR3 protein is CASSIRGQGNIQYF.

This clone came up a few times. From the germline J gene comes the end of the CDR3, since the read stops 3 residues before it. The chain is built from TRBV18 and TRBJ2-3; possibly TRBD1 for D (5 bases). The CDR3 covers 15 residues. Germline CDR1 is KGHSH and CDR2 is LQKENI. Trimming cost V 1 base and J 2 bases, with 10 bases left between them. The DNA read from the CDR3 is TGTGCCAGCTCACCACGGGGCGCCCCCACAGATACG. This encodes CASSPRGAPTDT. The CDR3, in full, reads CASSPRGAPTDTQYF.

As to this clone: One end of the junction fails to match germline, which may point to a read error. The observed sequence ends 3 residues before the CDR3 terminus, with the missing tail filled in from the germline J gene. The same CDR3 can be traced to other DNA sequences in this sample. This chain links TRBV7-9 with TRBJ1-6; no clear D. The CDR3 is made up of 14 amino acids. Per germline, CDR1 SEHNR and CDR2 FQNEAQ (reference sequence). The sequenced CDR3 bases are TGTGCCAGCAGCTCACAGTCGGATAATTCGCCC. It yields the protein CASSSQSDNSP. From start to end, the CDR3 is CASSSQSDNSPLHF.

In this sample, this clone turned up many times. The read ends 3 residues before the CDR3 terminus; that terminus is restored from the germline J gene. The chain is built from TRBV7-8 and TRBJ1-5; 8 bases align to TRBD1. With 5 bases clipped from V and 6 bases from J, the junction kept 3 bases outside the gene matches. The CDR3 is 13 residues long. Germline V CDR1 and CDR2: SGHVS, FQNEAQ. The CDR3 is CASSPTGAQPQHF. The CDR3 bases that were read are TGTGCCAGCAGCCCGACAGGGGCTCAGCCC.

There are a few counts of this clone. The read ends 3 residues early relative to the CDR3; the germline J gene fills the gap. The V gene is TRBV18, the J gene TRBJ1-2; no clear D gene. The CDR3 totals 11 residues. The V gene's germline CDR1 is KGHSH and CDR2 LQKENI. CDR3 region: CASSPTRGYTF. The part of the CDR3 DNA that was read is TGTGCCAGCTCACCGACAAGAGGC.

This clone was found many times. The read ends 3 residues shy of where the CDR3 ends; the end is completed using the germline J gene. The V and J genes are TRBV19 and TRBJ2-3; 9 bases match TRBD2. With 6 bases clipped from V and 1 base from J, the junction kept 5 bases outside the gene matches. The germline V gene has CDR1 LNHDA and CDR2 SQIVND (reference sequence). The length of the CDR3 is 15 residues. CDR3: CASSRRTSGTDTQYF. CDR3 DNA (partial): TGTGCCAGTAGCCGGAGGACTAGCGGCACAGATACG.

A remark on this clone: The read ends 3 residues shy of where the CDR3 ends; the end is completed using the germline J gene. The gene calls are TRBV19 and TRBJ2-7, with a possible D match to TRBD1 (6 bases). CDR3 length equals 13 residues. The V end was cut by 4 bases, the J end by 2 bases, with 9 bases between. Germline loops: CDR1 LNHDA, CDR2 SQIVND (reference sequence). CDR3 DNA, as far as it was read: TGTGCCAGTAGTAGCGGACAGACCTACGAG. Protein product: CASSSGQTYE. The CDR3 in its entirety is CASSSGQTYEQYF. The variable domain in full, with the rest retrieved from reference TRBV19 and TRBJ2-7, is DGGITQSPKYLFRKEGQNVTLSCEQNLNHDAMYWYRQDPGQGLRLIYYSQIVNDFQKGDIAEGYSVSREKKESFPLTVTSAQKNPTAFYLCASSSGQTYEQYFGPGTRLTVT.

This clone was seen ten or more times. The read ends 3 residues early relative to the CDR3; the germline J gene fills the gap. This chain uses TRBV10-1 with TRBJ2-2; 7 bases agree with TRBD1. Trimming at V came to 4 bases and at J to 6 bases, leaving 5 bases not matched to a gene. Germline lookup yields CDR1 WNHNN and CDR2 SYGVQD (reference sequence). The CDR3 spans 14 residues. CDR3 in amino acids: CASSGHRGSGELFF. The covered CDR3 bases are TGCGCCAGCAGTGGGCACAGGGGTTCCGGGGAG.

This clone was observed a few times. The read is 3 residues too short to cover the CDR3 end, so that end is filled in from the germline J gene. The rearrangement uses TRBV19 and TRBJ2-4; 9 bases are a match to TRBD1. Germline V CDR1 and CDR2: LNHDA, SQIVND (reference sequence). The CDR3 contains 17 residues. The V gene end was trimmed by 5 bases and the J gene end by 4 bases; junction bases not matched to a gene: 12. CDR3 sequence reads: CASSRQPGTGTKNIQYF. The CDR3 bases that were read are TGTGCCAGTAGTCGTCAACCCGGGACAGGGACTAAAAACATT.

This clone was picked up many times. CDR3 protein: CASSLWGEQGAENEQFF. CDR3 DNA (partial): TGTGCCAGCAGCTTATGGGGGGAACAGGGGGCGGAGAATGAG. The chain has TRBV7-3 and TRBJ2-1; the match to TRBD1 covers 9 bases. The CDR3 is cut off 3 residues early in the read; its end comes from the germline J gene. V trimming: 2 bases; J trimming: 7 bases; junction bases outside the gene matches: 12. Germline CDR1 and CDR2: SGHTA and FQGTGA. This CDR3 has 17 residues.

This clone has only a few counts. The read gets to within 3 residues of the CDR3 end, and the germline J gene fills in the rest. The V gene is TRBV19, the J gene TRBJ2-3; the D gene is possibly TRBD1 (6 bases). The ends were cut back, 0 bases at V and 4 bases at J, with 14 bases in the middle. The CDR3 has 16 residues. CDR1 LNHDA and CDR2 SQIVND come from the germline V gene (reference sequence). The CDR3 region is CASSIDLQQGPDTQYF. The sequenced CDR3 bases are TGTGCCAGTAGTATAGACCTCCAACAGGGCCCAGATACG.

About this clone itself: The observed sequence ends 3 residues before the CDR3 terminus, with the missing tail filled in from the germline J gene. The rearrangement links TRBV7-2 to TRBJ2-1, with TRBD1 matching 7 bases. Germline lookup yields CDR1 SGHTA and CDR2 FQGNSA. V shed 4 bases, J shed 6 bases, and the junction held 9 bases outside the gene matches. The CDR3 has 15 amino acids. The CDR3 sequence is CASSSDRATFNEQFF. The CDR3 DNA, read in part, is TGTGCCAGCAGCTCTGACAGGGCTACTTTCAATGAG.

This clone showed up just a few times. The DNA ends 3 residues before the CDR3 does, and the rest of the CDR3 is filled in from the germline J gene. This chain links TRBV2 with TRBJ2-3, with D hard to call. Germline assignment: CDR1 SNHLY and CDR2 FYNNEI. This CDR3 region has 18 residues. The V end lost 3 bases, the J end lost 1 base, and 20 bases lay between the germline ends. CDR3 bases read: TGTGCCAGCAGTGACTTCGCCCTCAGTGGGCGTGGCACAGATACG. It encodes CASSDFALSGRGTDT. The CDR3, in full, reads CASSDFALSGRGTDTQYF.

This clone was seen repeatedly, ten times or more. Sequencing ends 3 residues short of the CDR3 end; the germline J gene provides the rest. The V and J genes are TRBV6-1 and TRBJ1-6; TRBD1 aligns across 7 bases. Germline V lookup: CDR1 MNHNS, CDR2 SASEGT. V lost 4 bases to trimming and J lost 7 bases; unmatched junction nucleotides: 7. There are 15 residues in the CDR3. The CDR3 DNA, read in part, is TGTGCCAGCAGTGGTTACAGGGGAGCGAATTCACCC. Protein product: CASSGYRGANSP. The CDR3 in its entirety is CASSGYRGANSPLHF.

This clone has ten or more counts. The read ends 3 residues early relative to the CDR3; the germline J gene fills the gap. The chain employs TRBV23-1 and TRBJ1-5; a weak D match, TRBD1 (6 bases). TRBV23-1 is an ORF; its function is uncertain. This CDR3 comprises 20 residues. The ends were cut back, 0 bases at V and 3 bases at J, with 24 bases in the middle. The CDR3 loop reads CASSQSGARGSSPVNQPQHF. The covered CDR3 bases are TGCGCCAGCAGTCAATCGGGTGCCAGGGGCTCGTCGCCGGTCAATCAGCCC.

Comments on this clone: Sequencing ends 3 residues short of the CDR3 end; the germline J gene provides the rest. The chain recombines TRBV30 with TRBJ2-3, with 12 bases matching TRBD2. The CDR3 extends over 15 amino acids. V trimming: 3 bases; J trimming: 1 base; junction bases outside the gene matches: 2. Germline V gene data show CDR1 as GTSNPN and CDR2 as SVGIG (reference sequence). CDR3 region: CAWSRLAGGTDTQYF. Incomplete CDR3 DNA: TGTGCCTGGAGCCGACTAGCGGGGGGCACAGATACG. Full variable domain (rest looked up from reference TRBV30 and TRBJ2-3): SQTIHQWPATLVQPVGSPLSLECTVEGTSNPNLYWYRQAAGRGLQLLFYSVGIGQISSEVPQNLSASRPQDRQFILSSKKLLLSDSGFYLCAWSRLAGGTDTQYFGPGTRLTVL.